This TCR beta chain came from a study of cytomegalovirus exposure and HLA in healthy donors. This CDR3 comprises 16 residues. V was shortened by 0 bases and J by 3 bases, with 14 bases between the two germline ends. The V gene's germline CDR1 is LGHNA and CDR2 YSLEER. This PCR relied on a set of 60 Vbeta primers and 13 Jbeta primers. Using immunoSEQ multiplex PCR, the repertoire was profiled, and TCRdb retains in-frame clones only, with some absent. The sample includes some 150,000 clones, over 60% of them seen just once. Concerning this clone itself: Antigen: not known.

Study observations and caveats: It was in a later analysis that TCR association rates were seen to vary by HLA locus, highest for DRB1 and lowest for HLA-C. TCR beta sequences numbering around 15,000 were associated with HLA alleles at 0.05 false discovery rate in a later analysis. HLA restriction was apparent for most CMV-associated TCR beta chains in a later analysis.

The TCR originated in a woman aged 25 to 45 in good health and CMV-seronegative. The sequenced sample consisted of PBMCs. The chain joins TRBV4-3 to TRBJ1-1; a possible D gene is TRBD1 (5 bases). CDR3 bases: TGCGCCAGCAGCCAAGACTACAGGTTTGGGGACACTGAAGCTTTCTTT. Translation: CASSQDYRFGDTEAFF.